This T cell receptor (beta chain) was obtained from a study of blood T cell repertoires in COVID-19. Study summary: Researchers got acute and convalescent COVID-19 samples from the United States, Italy and Spain.

The V gene lost 5 bases and the J gene lost 5 bases, with 16 bases spanning the gap. The CDR3 consists of 16 residues. Germline lookup yields CDR1 SEHNR and CDR2 FQNEAQ (reference sequence). In the authors' methods: Estimation of nucleated cell counts relied on the amplification of reference gene primers. Libraries were prepared by immunoSEQ multiplex PCR; TCRdb keeps only in-frame clonotypes and omits some of them. V and J calls and clone size are those listed in that table; D and trimming were worked out from the DNA. The sample lists 180,000 or so clones; around 85% were seen once. This sequence joins TRBV7-9 and TRBJ1-6; weak D call: TRBD1 (5 bases). This receptor was obtained from a woman older than 75 with acute or convalescent COVID-19. The sequenced sample was peripheral blood. CDR3 residues: CASSLQTTVNNSPLHF. The CDR3 nucleotides are TGTGCCAGCAGCCTACAGACGACAGTAAATAATTCACCCCTCCACTTT.